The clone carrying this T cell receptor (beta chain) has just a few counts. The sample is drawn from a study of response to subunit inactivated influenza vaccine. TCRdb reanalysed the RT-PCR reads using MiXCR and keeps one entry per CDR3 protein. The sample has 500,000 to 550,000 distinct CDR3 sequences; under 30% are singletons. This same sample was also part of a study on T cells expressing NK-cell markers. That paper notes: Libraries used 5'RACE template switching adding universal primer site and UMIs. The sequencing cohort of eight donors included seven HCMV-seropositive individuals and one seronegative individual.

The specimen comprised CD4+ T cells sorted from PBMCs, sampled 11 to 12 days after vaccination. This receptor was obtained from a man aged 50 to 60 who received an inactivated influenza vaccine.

For the CDR3, the DNA is TGTGCCAGCAGCCAAGCGGGACAGGGGAAAGAGACCCAGTACTTC. Translating it yields CASSQAGQGKETQYF. V gene TRBV3-1 combines with J gene TRBJ2-5; TRBD1 agrees at 10 bases. CDR1 and CDR2 from the germline V gene are LGHDT and YNNKEL (reference sequence). This CDR3 is built from 15 residues. The V segment lost 1 base and the J segment 3 bases; nucleotides outside the gene matches: 2.